This passage covers 10 T cell receptor beta chains from one sample sequenced in a study of response to subunit inactivated influenza vaccine. TCRdb itself ran the RT-PCR reads through MiXCR, one entry per CDR3 protein. The data show 400,000 to 550,000 distinct CDR3 sequences, less than 30% seen once. The sample was CD4+ T cells sorted from PBMCs, taken 5 days after vaccination. Receptors originate from a man aged 50 to 59 who received an inactivated influenza vaccine.

This clonotype appeared many times. The genes are TRBV7-8 and TRBJ1-4, with D possibly matching TRBD1 (6 bases). This CDR3 contains 15 residues. CDR1 is SGHVS and CDR2 is FQNEAQ in the germline V gene. V shed 5 bases and J shed 8 bases, with 18 bases lying between them. The CDR3 protein is CASSPRGGREEKLFF. DNA of the CDR3: TGTGCCAGCAGCCCCAGAGGGGGTCGGGAGGAAAAACTGTTTTTT.

In this sample, this clonotype turned up many times. The V call is TRBV11-3, the J call TRBJ2-2; no clear D gene. The ends were cut back, 1 base at V and 3 bases at J, with 9 bases in the middle. The germline V gene has CDR1 SGHNT and CDR2 YENEEA. This CDR3 has 15 residues. The CDR3 nucleotides are TGTGCCAGCAGCTTAGGAGGCTTTGACACCGGGGAGCTGTTTTTT. It encodes CASSLGGFDTGELFF. Looking up the rest from reference TRBV11-3 and TRBJ2-2 gives the full variable domain: EAGVVQSPRYKIIEKKQPVAFWCNPISGHNTLYWYLQNLGQGPELLIRYENEEAVDDSQLPKDRFSAERLKGVDSTLKIQPAELGDSAVYLCASSLGGFDTGELFFGEGSRLTVL.

This chain uses TRBV7-2 with TRBJ2-2, with 11 nucleotides matching TRBD2. Per the germline V gene, CDR1 is SGHTA and CDR2 is FQGNSA. This CDR3 is 16 amino acids long. Losses at the gene ends were 5 bases for V and 6 bases for J; bases not matched to a gene: 8. The CDR3 reads CASSPRLAGTSGELFF. In DNA form, the CDR3 reads TGTGCCAGCAGCCCTAGACTAGCGGGGACTTCCGGGGAGCTGTTTTTT.

The V call is TRBV5-5, the J call TRBJ2-5; TRBD1 or TRBD2 may be the D gene (5 bases each). CDR1 is SGHKS, CDR2 YYEKEE, per germline (reference sequence). V shed 0 bases and J shed 10 bases, with 16 bases lying between them. The CDR3 sequence is 14 residues long. CDR3 sequence (DNA): TGTGCCAGCAGCTTGGGAAATCCGAGGGACGACCAGTACTTC. As protein: CASSLGNPRDDQYF.

The chain carries TRBV12-3 or TRBV12-4 and TRBJ1-6; 10 bases agree with TRBD1. Unmatched junction bases numbered 2, after V lost 5 bases and J lost 7 bases. This CDR3 contains 14 residues. CDR3 DNA: TGTGCCAGCAGTAAGGGACAGGGGAATTCACCCCTCCACTTT. It is translated as CASSKGQGNSPLHF.

CDR3 loop: CASSFGDRGSNYGYTF. CDR3 in DNA: TGTGCCAGCAGTTTCGGGGACAGGGGTTCTAACTATGGCTACACCTTC. The chain employs TRBV12-3 or TRBV12-4 and TRBJ1-2, with TRBD1 identical over 10 bases. V was pared by 3 bases and J by 0 bases, with 4 bases of the junction left unmatched. The CDR3 consists of 16 residues.

The V call is TRBV5-5, the J call TRBJ2-3, with D possibly matching TRBD2 (6 bases). The CDR3 has 15 residues. CDR1 is SGHKS and CDR2 is YYEKEE in the germline V gene (reference sequence). V lost 7 bases and J lost 0, with 15 bases in between. In nucleotides, the CDR3 is TGTGCCAGCGCGCCCCGGGCGGGGAGCACAGATACGCAGTATTTT. Translation: CASAPRAGSTDTQYF.

This clonotype showed up just a few times. The rearrangement joins TRBV6-1 to TRBJ1-5; D not resolved. The V end lost 3 bases, the J end lost 7 bases, and 10 bases lay between the germline ends. CDR3 length equals 13 residues. CDR1 and CDR2 (germline): MNHNS, SASEGT. CDR3 bases: TGTGCCAGCAGTGAGCCTCCGGGGCAGCCCCAGCATTTT. It is translated as CASSEPPGQPQHF.

V usage is TRBV7-8 and J usage is TRBJ1-5; D is unclear. Germline V gives CDR1 SGHVS, CDR2 FQNEAQ. Trimming stripped 5 bases from V and 1 base from J, with 18 bases between. The length of the CDR3 is 17 residues. CDR3 loop: CASSAEFHGLSNQPQHF. CDR3 sequence (DNA): TGTGCCAGCAGCGCAGAATTTCACGGGCTAAGCAATCAGCCCCAGCATTTT. Supplemented by reference TRBV7-8 and TRBJ1-5, the full variable domain reads GAGVSQSPRYKVAKRGQDVALRCDPISGHVSLFWYQQALGQGPEFLTYFQNEAQLDKSGLPSDRFFAERPEGSVSTLKIQRTQQEDSAVYLCASSAEFHGLSNQPQHFGDGTRLSIL.

The chain joins TRBV5-6 to TRBJ2-5, with TRBD2 matching over 13 bases. J lost 0 bases, V lost 4 bases, and 9 bases had no gene match. Germline CDR1 reads SGHDT; CDR2 reads YYEEEE. The CDR3 contains 18 residues. Written as DNA, the CDR3 is TGTGCCAGCAGCCCCCCACTGGGGACTAGCGGGAACCAAGAGACCCAGTACTTC. Its protein is CASSPPLGTSGNQETQYF.